A single sample is the source of the 9 T cell receptor beta chains below, sequenced in a study of T-cell reconstitution after alpha-beta-depleted transplantation in children. The library targeted TCRbeta and was prepared with unique molecular identifiers. TCRdb fed the PCR reads into MiXCR, producing one record per CDR3 protein. The sample contains a few hundred thousand distinct CDR3 sequences, more than 10% of which appear only once. Source: PBMCs, taken from the stem cell graft. The receptors originated from a human donor who donated a stem cell graft to a child with Fanconi anemia.

This clonotype was recorded many times. The chain has TRBV20-1 and TRBJ2-7; 9 nucleotides match TRBD1. CDR1 DFQATT and CDR2 SNEGSKA come from the germline V gene (reference sequence). The V gene end was trimmed by 3 bases and the J gene end by 6 bases; junction bases not matched to a gene: 9. The CDR3 extends over 14 amino acids. In nucleotides, the CDR3 is TGCAGTGCTAGGGGGGGACAGGGATATGGCGAGCAGTACTTC. Residues: CSARGGQGYGEQYF.

The chain employs TRBV6-2 or TRBV6-3 and TRBJ1-1; TRBD1 aligns across 9 bases. After removal of 2 bases from V and 4 bases from J, the junction contained 14 bases not matched to a gene. The CDR3 runs 18 residues. Germline V lookup: CDR1 MNHEY, CDR2 SVGEGT. For the CDR3, the DNA is TGTGCCAGCAGTTACACGGACAGGGGCAGCCGCCGTGTCACTGAAGCTTTCTTT. Translating gives CASSYTDRGSRRVTEAFF.

This clonotype was counted at least ten times. CDR3 region: CASSERTEQYF. CDR3 in DNA: TGCGCCAGCAGTGAGAGAACCGAGCAGTACTTC. This chain joins TRBV10-2 and TRBJ2-7; D gene uncertain. From germline, CDR1 is WSHSY and CDR2 SAAADI. The CDR3 consists of 11 residues. V was clipped by 2 bases and J by 6 bases, with 5 bases between them.

This clonotype appeared many times. The chain employs TRBV5-1 and TRBJ2-7; TRBD1 might be the D (5 bases). The CDR3 extends over 14 amino acids. CDR1 and CDR2 (germline): SGHRS, YFSETQ. V shed 2 bases and J shed 2 bases, with 11 bases lying between them. As DNA, the CDR3 is TGCGCCAGCAGCTTCAACTCGGACACCTACGAGCAGTACGTC. Its protein product is CASSFNSDTYEQYV.

The chain employs TRBV29-1 and TRBJ2-7, with a possible D match to TRBD1 (6 bases). The germline gives CDR1 SQVTM, CDR2 ANQGSEA. V was trimmed by 4 bases and J by 5 bases, leaving 18 bases between them. The CDR3 loop spans 14 amino acids. As DNA, the CDR3 is TGCAGCGTTGCGCTCGTACAGGGCAATAACGAGCAGTACTTC. Residues: CSVALVQGNNEQYF.

The table lists this clonotype with a few counts. The chain links TRBV20-1 to TRBJ1-5; D is perhaps TRBD1 (6 bases). The germline V and J ends were trimmed by 5 bases and 6 bases, with 11 bases remaining between them. CDR3 length: 12 residues. Germline CDR1 and CDR2: DFQATT and SNEGSKA (reference sequence). CDR3 region: CSAWSTGQPQHF. CDR3 in DNA: TGCAGTGCTTGGTCGACAGGTCAGCCCCAGCATTTT.

This clonotype was picked up many times. V is TRBV12-5 and J is TRBJ1-1, with no clear D. With 6 bases removed from V and 7 bases from J, the gap between germline ends came to 12 bases. From germline, CDR1 is LGHNT and CDR2 FRNRAP. The CDR3 runs to 12 residues. In nucleotides, the CDR3 is TGTGCTAGTGGCTATTCGACGATTGAAGCTTTCTTT. It translates to CASGYSTIEAFF.

This clonotype showed up just a few times. J is TRBJ2-1 and V is TRBV20-1; tentatively, D is TRBD1 or TRBD2 (5 bases each). Per the germline V gene, CDR1 is DFQATT and CDR2 is SNEGSKA (reference sequence). Between the trimmed V and J ends, which lost 0 bases and 6 bases, there was a span of 12 bases. CDR3 length equals 14 residues. This CDR3 is CSARDGGRPNEQFF. CDR3 sequence (DNA): TGCAGTGCTAGAGATGGGGGAAGGCCCAATGAGCAGTTCTTC.

This clonotype was detected many times. In DNA form, the CDR3 reads TGTGCCAGCAGCTTAGTGGCTAGCGGGGGATGGGAGACCCAGTACTTC. It encodes CASSLVASGGWETQYF. V usage is TRBV7-2 and J usage is TRBJ2-5, with TRBD2 matching 10 bases. This CDR3 contains 16 residues. From germline, CDR1 is SGHTA and CDR2 FQGNSA. Unmatched junction bases numbered 7, after V lost 1 base and J lost 5 bases.